The 22 T cell receptor beta chains given below trace back to one sample, sequenced in a study of blood T cell repertoires in COVID-19. This table comes from immunoSEQ multiplex PCR, and its TCRdb copy is limited to in-frame clones, with some not included. Of 45,000 or so clones detected, around 87% appear once; the ten largest clones hold approximately 4%. The sequencing sample was made of peripheral blood. Receptors originate from a man in his forties with COVID-19, enrolled during active disease.

This chain connects TRBV18 to TRBJ2-2, with 10 nucleotides matching TRBD2. CDR1 and CDR2 (germline): KGHSH, LQKENI. The trim removed 3 bases at V and 4 bases at J, leaving 2 bases unmatched. The CDR3 is 15 residues long. The CDR3: CASSPLAGVTGELFF. The DNA for the CDR3 is TGTGCCAGCTCACCCCTAGCGGGGGTCACCGGGGAGCTGTTTTTT.

This clone has only one observation. This CDR3 is also generated by other DNA sequences in the sample. J is TRBJ1-6 and V is TRBV2, with 7 positions matching TRBD1. The ends lost 5 bases at V and 9 bases at J; junction bases unmatched: 7. The CDR3 is made up of 14 amino acids. The V gene's germline CDR1 is SNHLY and CDR2 FYNNEI. CDR3 sequence (DNA): TGTGCCAGCAGTCCAGGTCAGGGGGGTTCACCCCTCCACTTT. It translates to CASSPGQGGSPLHF.

In nucleotides, the CDR3 is TGTGCCAGCAGCTTGGTTGAGGCCGCAGCGGGAGGAGCAGATACGCAGTATTTT. This sequence encodes CASSLVEAAAGGADTQYF. This chain links TRBV5-6 with TRBJ2-3, with 9 positions matching TRBD2. CDR3 length: 18 amino acids. V was pared by 0 bases and J by 4 bases, with 12 bases of the junction left unmatched. Germline V gene lookup returns CDR1 SGHDT and CDR2 YYEEEE.

This chain connects TRBV10-3 to TRBJ2-5; the D gene is possibly TRBD1 (6 bases). The CDR3 loop spans 15 amino acids. V dropped 2 bases and J dropped 9 bases, with 19 bases sitting between them. The germline V gene has CDR1 ENHRY and CDR2 SYGVKD. CDR3 DNA sequence: TGTGCCATCAGTGAGACAGGGCCAGAGGGCGTCCCCCAGTACTTC. Translating gives CAISETGPEGVPQYF.

V is TRBV9 and J is TRBJ2-2; 7 bases map to TRBD2. The CDR3 is 18 residues long. Losses at the gene ends were 5 bases for V and 5 bases for J; bases not matched to a gene: 18. Looked up from germline, CDR1 is SGDLS and CDR2 is YYNGEE. CDR3 in amino acids: CASSQVQTGGRRTGELFF. The CDR3 bases are TGTGCCAGCAGTCAGGTCCAAACGGGGGGAAGGAGAACCGGGGAGCTGTTTTTT. Full variable domain (remainder filled in from reference TRBV9 and TRBJ2-2): DSGVTQTPKHLITATGQRVTLRCSPRSGDLSVYWYQQSLDQGLQFLIQYYNGEERAKGNILERFSAQQFPDLHSELNLSSLELGDSALYFCASSQVQTGGRRTGELFFGEGSRLTVL.

J is TRBJ2-3 and V is TRBV2; 8 nucleotides match TRBD2. Per germline, CDR1 SNHLY and CDR2 FYNNEI. J gave up 4 bases and V 5 bases, and 14 bases lay outside the gene matches. This CDR3 has 17 residues. Here the CDR3 DNA reads TGTGCCAGCAGTCCCCCGAGGGGGACTAGTGAATCAGATACGCAGTATTTT. Encoded protein: CASSPPRGTSESDTQYF.

The DNA of the CDR3 is TGTGCCAGCAGTGAGGGGGCGGGTTTTTTTGGCTACACCTTC. Translated, it gives CASSEGAGFFGYTF. The chain joins TRBV27 to TRBJ1-2; 7 nucleotides agree with TRBD1. Germline CDR1 reads MNHEY; CDR2 reads SMNVEV (reference sequence). V lost 5 bases to trimming and J lost 7 bases; unmatched junction nucleotides: 10. The CDR3 length is 14 residues.

This chain joins TRBV2 and TRBJ1-2; D unresolved. This CDR3 contains 12 residues. Germline CDR1 reads SNHLY; CDR2 reads FYNNEI. The V and J ends lost 1 base and 8 bases respectively, with 8 bases between them. CDR3 nucleotide sequence: TGTGCCAGCAGTGAAGGGGAGAGAGGCTACACCTTC. As protein: CASSEGERGYTF.

The chain combines TRBV11-2 with TRBJ2-3; 7 bases fit TRBD2. The germline V gene encodes CDR1 SGHAT and CDR2 FQNNGV. The CDR3 is 15 residues long. Trimming at V came to 5 bases and at J to 4 bases, leaving 9 bases not matched to a gene. CDR3 protein: CASSRGEGAADTQYF. The CDR3 DNA follows: TGTGCCAGCAGCCGCGGGGAGGGCGCGGCAGATACGCAGTATTTT. The variable domain in full, completed from reference TRBV11-2 and TRBJ2-3, reads EAGVAQSPRYKIIEKRQSVAFWCNPISGHATLYWYQQILGQGPKLLIQFQNNGVVDDSQLPKDRFSAERLKGVDSTLKIQPAKLEDSAVYLCASSRGEGAADTQYFGPGTRLTVL.

The J gene is TRBJ1-2, the V gene TRBV2; D is possibly TRBD1 (6 bases). The CDR3 has 14 amino acids. The V end lost 5 bases, the J end lost 4 bases, and 14 bases lay between the germline ends. Germline CDR1 and CDR2: SNHLY and FYNNEI. The CDR3 spells CASSSTGKGYGYTF. The CDR3 nucleotides are TGTGCCAGCAGTTCAACAGGGAAGGGCTATGGCTACACCTTC. The variable domain in full, completed from reference TRBV2 and TRBJ1-2, reads EPEVTQTPSHQVTQMGQEVILRCVPISNHLYFYWYRQILGQKVEFLVSFYNNEISEKSEIFDDQFSVERPDGSNFTLKIRSTKLEDSAMYFCASSSTGKGYGYTFGSGTRLTVV.

The chain combines TRBV3-1 (or the pseudogene TRBV3-2) with TRBJ1-2; 9 positions agree with TRBD1. The CDR3 consists of 14 residues. Losses at the gene ends were 0 bases for V and 12 bases for J; bases not matched to a gene: 8. The V gene's germline CDR1 is LGHDT and CDR2 YNNKEL (reference sequence). In DNA form, the CDR3 reads TGTGCCAGCAGCCAAGATTGGGGACAGGGAGTCGACACCTTC. Translated, it gives CASSQDWGQGVDTF.

V is TRBV18 and J is TRBJ2-5; weak D call: TRBD1 (5 bases). Trimming removed 2 bases at V and 1 base at J, with 11 bases between. CDR3 length: 15 amino acids. The V gene's germline CDR1 is KGHSH and CDR2 LQKENI. The CDR3 loop is CASSPRAGFQETQYF. CDR3 nucleotide sequence: TGTGCCAGCTCACCAAGGGCAGGGTTCCAAGAGACCCAGTACTTC.

The chain employs TRBV5-1 and TRBJ2-3; perhaps TRBD1 as D (5 bases). Germline V gives CDR1 SGHRS, CDR2 YFSETQ. V was pared by 4 bases and J by 7 bases, with 13 bases between. This CDR3 contains 13 residues. The CDR3: CASSLSGLNTQYF. CDR3 in DNA: TGCGCCAGCAGCCTCTCAGGGCTGAATACGCAGTATTTT.

This sequence joins TRBV6-5 and TRBJ2-3, with 10 bases aligning to TRBD2. CDR3 length equals 15 residues. Germline V gene sequence: CDR1 MNHEY, CDR2 SVGAGI. V lost 6 bases and J lost 2; bases outside the gene matches: 5. Here the CDR3 DNA reads TGTGCCAGCAGGACCGGGACTAGCGCCACAGATACGCAGTATTTT. Encoded protein: CASRTGTSATDTQYF.

V and J are TRBV6-6 and TRBJ2-1; D ambiguous. Trimming took 4 bases from V and 9 from J, leaving 7 bases between them. CDR1 and CDR2 (germline): MNHNY, SVGAGI (reference sequence). CDR3 length: 11 amino acids. The CDR3 DNA follows: TGTGCCAGCAGTTTTACTGGTGAGCAGTTCTTC. Translated: CASSFTGEQFF.

This clone was seen once. J is TRBJ1-4 and V is TRBV19; no clear D. Germline V CDR1 and CDR2: LNHDA, SQIVND (reference sequence). Trimming took 4 bases from V and 11 from J, leaving 17 bases between them. The CDR3 totals 14 residues. In DNA form, the CDR3 reads TGTGCCAGTAGTACCTCAGCGAGCCTTGAGAAACTGTTTTTT. Translating it yields CASSTSASLEKLFF.

The chain recombines TRBV3-1 (or the pseudogene TRBV3-2) with TRBJ2-7; 8 bases agree with TRBD2. The germline CDR1 and CDR2 sequences are LGHDT and YNNKEL (reference sequence). V lost 3 bases to trimming and J lost 0 bases; unmatched junction nucleotides: 13. This CDR3 region has 18 residues. The CDR3 is CASSQVGLVNRSSYEQYF. Here the CDR3 DNA reads TGTGCCAGCAGCCAGGTGGGACTAGTCAACCGTAGCTCCTACGAGCAGTACTTC.

The chain has TRBV19 and TRBJ1-5; TRBD1 matches 7 bases. Germline V gene sequence: CDR1 LNHDA, CDR2 SQIVND (reference sequence). This CDR3 spans 15 amino acids. Germline trimming cut 8 bases from V and 0 bases from J; bases unmatched to any gene: 7. The CDR3 DNA sequence: TGTGCCAGTGCCTTCGGACAGGTTAGCAATCAGCCCCAGCATTTT. The encoded protein is CASAFGQVSNQPQHF.

By share, this clone counts as medium-sized (0.01 to 0.1%). The V and J genes are TRBV2 and TRBJ2-3; 12 nucleotides agree with TRBD2. From germline, CDR1 is SNHLY and CDR2 FYNNEI. The CDR3 sequence is 15 residues long. J gave up 3 bases and V 8 bases, and 6 bases lay outside the gene matches. DNA for the CDR3: TGTGCCAGCCGACTAGCGGGGGTGGGTACAGATACGCAGTATTTT. Encoded protein: CASRLAGVGTDTQYF. The variable domain in full, with the rest retrieved from reference TRBV2 and TRBJ2-3, is EPEVTQTPSHQVTQMGQEVILRCVPISNHLYFYWYRQILGQKVEFLVSFYNNEISEKSEIFDDQFSVERPDGSNFTLKIRSTKLEDSAMYFCASRLAGVGTDTQYFGPGTRLTVL.

The V gene is TRBV4-1, the J gene TRBJ2-5, with D perhaps TRBD2 (6 bases). From germline, CDR1 is MGHRA and CDR2 YSYEKL. The CDR3 is made up of 15 amino acids. V was trimmed by 3 bases and J by 5 bases, leaving 16 bases between them. DNA for the CDR3: TGCGCCAGCAGCCACGGGACTTTGGCATCGGAGACCCAGTACTTC. Translation: CASSHGTLASETQYF.

The rearrangement links TRBV28 to TRBJ1-3, with D possibly being TRBD1 (6 bases). Germline CDR1 MDHEN, CDR2 SYDVKM. Trimming took off 2 bases at V and 4 bases at J, with 15 bases between the two ends. CDR3 size: 16 residues. The CDR3: CASSLAGQGSGNTIYF. As DNA, the CDR3 is TGTGCCAGCAGTTTAGCCGGGCAGGGGTCCGGAAACACCATATATTTT.

The chain links TRBV19 to TRBJ1-3, with TRBD1 as a possible D gene (5 bases). Germline V gene lookup returns CDR1 LNHDA and CDR2 SQIVND (reference sequence). CDR3 size: 14 residues. Trimming took 5 bases from V and 2 from J, leaving 10 bases between them. The CDR3 reads CASSATTAGNTIYF. In DNA, the CDR3 is TGTGCCAGTAGTGCGACGACAGCTGGAAACACCATATATTTT.